Below, 9 T cell receptor beta chains from the same sample are listed, as sequenced in a study of shared clonotypes between healthy human individuals. Clones were read by immunoSEQ multiplex PCR, and TCRdb kept only the in-frame ones, dropping some. Of 2.3 million or so clones in the sample, just over 90% are singletons; the top ten hold 0.35% to 0.5%. Sample: naive CD4+ T cells from PBMCs. Subset specified: CD45RA+ positively selected. These TCRs come from a man aged 18 to 29 in good health. Some clones in this sample may be carry-over from other donors' samples.

This clone was seen a handful of times. The genes are TRBV7-3 and TRBJ2-1; a possible D gene is TRBD2 (5 bases). The germline V and J ends were trimmed by 2 bases and 0 bases, with 8 bases remaining between them. The CDR3 runs 15 residues. The germline V gene has CDR1 SGHTA and CDR2 FQGTGA. This chain's CDR3 is CASSLAGDSYNEQFF. CDR3 nucleotide sequence: TGTGCCAGCAGCTTAGCCGGGGACTCCTACAATGAGCAGTTCTTC.

The rearrangement joins TRBV7-9 to TRBJ1-2; D is unresolved. The CDR3 spans 14 residues. Germline CDR1 and CDR2: SEHNR and FQNEAQ (reference sequence). Trimming left V 3 bases short and J 3 bases short, with 11 bases between. CDR3 DNA: TGTGCCAGCAGCTTCGGTATCCCTGACTATGGCTACACCTTC. It yields the protein CASSFGIPDYGYTF.

The V call is TRBV2, the J call TRBJ1-5; 9 bases are a match to TRBD1. CDR1 and CDR2 from the germline V gene are SNHLY and FYNNEI. This CDR3 has 16 residues. The J segment lost 1 base and the V segment lost 5 bases, leaving 6 bases of the junction unmatched. DNA for the CDR3: TGTGCCAGCAGTAGACCACAGGGGGCAAGCAATCAGCCCCAGCATTTT. This sequence encodes CASSRPQGASNQPQHF.

This clone was picked up one time. The V call is TRBV10-2, the J call TRBJ2-2; D is undetermined. The ends were cut back, 3 bases at V and 4 bases at J, with 0 bases in the middle. This CDR3 has 11 amino acids. Per the germline V gene, CDR1 is WSHSY and CDR2 is SAAADI. The CDR3 protein is CASSDTGELFF. CDR3 sequence (DNA): TGCGCCAGCAGTGACACCGGGGAGCTGTTTTTT.

V usage is TRBV10-3 and J usage is TRBJ2-7; D may be TRBD1 (6 bases). The CDR3 is made up of 15 amino acids. The V gene's germline CDR1 is ENHRY and CDR2 SYGVKD. V lost 7 bases, J lost 5 bases, and 21 bases lay in between. CDR3 amino acids: CAIKRVGGTPNEQYF. CDR3 nucleotide sequence: TGTGCCATCAAGAGGGTAGGGGGTACCCCTAACGAGCAGTACTTC.

For this clone: Within the sample, other DNA sequences also encode this same CDR3. V gene TRBV5-1 combines with J gene TRBJ2-7, with 9 positions matching TRBD2. V lost 3 bases, J lost 4 bases, and 8 bases stayed unmatched. Germline lookup yields CDR1 SGHRS and CDR2 YFSETQ. There are 15 residues in the CDR3. CDR3 coding DNA: TGCGCCAGCAGCTCCTTAGCGGGAGCGTCATACGAGCAGTACTTC. It codes for CASSSLAGASYEQYF.

The chain recombines TRBV4-1 with TRBJ2-5; TRBD1 matches 7 bases. The CDR3 runs to 17 residues. Trimming cost V 3 bases and J 7 bases; bases outside gene matches: 17. Germline V CDR1 and CDR2: MGHRA, YSYEKL. This chain's CDR3 is CASSHGIADRFLLTQYF. CDR3 nucleotides: TGCGCCAGCAGCCATGGAATTGCGGACAGGTTTTTGTTGACCCAGTACTTC.

The chain has TRBV6-1 and TRBJ1-4; D may be TRBD1 (5 bases). This CDR3 contains 15 residues. Germline V lookup: CDR1 MNHNS, CDR2 SASEGT. The ends were cut back, 7 bases at V and 8 bases at J, with 20 bases in the middle. In DNA form, the CDR3 reads TGTGCCAGCACGTATCGGGACCCAAGAGACGAAAAACTGTTTTTT. It yields the protein CASTYRDPRDEKLFF.

This chain connects TRBV7-3 to TRBJ2-1; TRBD2 matches at 10 bases. The V segment lost 5 bases and the J segment 6 bases; nucleotides outside the gene matches: 10. CDR1 and CDR2 (germline): SGHTA, FQGTGA. This CDR3 spans 16 amino acids. The CDR3 is CASSPMLAGVVNEQFF. CDR3 nucleotide sequence: TGTGCCAGCAGCCCCATGCTAGCGGGAGTCGTCAATGAGCAGTTCTTC.